This entry is about one T cell receptor (beta chain). Its target is unknown. A much larger clone differs from this one at a single base, so this may be a read error. The authors amplified TCR beta CDR3 by multiplex PCR with 32 V and 13 J primers. TCRdb reprocessed the multiplex PCR reads with MiXCR, giving one entry per CDR3 protein. This sample yields around 9,800 distinct CDR3 sequences, of which about a fifth are seen a single time; approximately 3.7% belongs to the top ten. The CDR3 has 18 residues. Germline V gene data show CDR1 as LGHDT and CDR2 as YNNKEL (reference sequence). Trimming shortened V by 4 bases and J by 3 bases, and 25 bases separated the two germline ends. The sample originates from a study of immune heterogeneity within non-small cell lung tumors. Study-level information: Tumor histology was classified as squamous cell carcinoma in several cases, non-squamous carcinoma in roughly nine and not otherwise specified in 1.

Template material comprised bulk tumor genomic DNA at roughly 630 ng per sample. Several biopsies were collected from each primary tumor during surgery. They were spaced as far apart as possible within the tumor mass. Each patient presented with untreated, newly diagnosed non-small cell lung cancer and received curative surgery. Patients with newly diagnosed non-small cell lung cancer who underwent surgery with curative intent served as donors. General observations from the study: Local T-cell clonality tracked local tumor mutational burden; the correlation was moderate but significant (R roughly 0.3). Identical dominant CDR3 beta clonotypes recurred among a patient's tumor sites, alongside site-unique high-frequency clones.

The sequenced sample was lung tumor tissue. The gene calls are TRBV3-1 and TRBJ2-7; D might be TRBD2 (6 bases). The TCR was taken from a man aged 60 to 69 with non-small cell lung cancer. CDR3 nucleotide sequence: TGTGCCAGCAGCCCTCTTTACGATAACGGGAGAGGTAGCTACGAGCAGTACTTC. Translated, it gives CASSPLYDNGRGSYEQYF.